This T cell receptor (beta chain) was observed in a study of blood T cell repertoires in COVID-19. Study at large: COVID-19 samples, acute and convalescent, were from the United States, Italy and Spain.

The CDR3 is 14 residues long. V lost 5 bases, J lost 2 bases, and 5 bases stayed unmatched. Germline loops: CDR1 SGHNT, CDR2 YYREEE (reference sequence). Per the original data handling: Quantification of nucleated cells was approximated via reference gene primer amplification. The assay was immunoSEQ multiplex PCR, and TCRdb's table has in-frame clones only and misses some. For V, J and clone size, that table is used; D and trimming come from the DNA. The table shows fewer than 80,000 clones, with roughly 70% occurring only once. The chain has TRBV5-4 and TRBJ2-7; TRBD1 agrees at 9 bases. The sequencing input was peripheral blood. The receptor was isolated from a man in his sixties with acute or convalescent COVID-19. CDR3 in amino acids: CASSSRQGAYEQYF. DNA for the CDR3: TGTGCCAGCAGTTCTAGACAGGGGGCCTACGAGCAGTACTTC.